This T cell receptor (beta chain) derives from a study of T cell repertoires in cytomegalovirus infection. Study-level results: Dominating the ex vivo response were HLA-C-restricted CMV-specific TCR beta clonotypes.

With respect to this clonotype: Its specificity is unknown.

TCRdb used MiXCR to reprocess the reads, holding one entry per CDR3 protein. The sample yields approximately 500,000 distinct CDR3 sequences, approximately 15% seen once. The V end was cut by 4 bases, the J end by 7 bases, with 17 bases between. The CDR3 length is 15 residues. Germline-derived CDR1 and CDR2 are LGHDT and YNNKEL (reference sequence). This sequence joins TRBV3-1 and TRBJ2-1; D might be TRBD1 (5 bases). The sample comprised CD8+ T cells from PBMCs. The sequence derives from a human donor in good health (CMV status not recorded). Some clones in this sample may be carry-over from other donors' samples. The CDR3 region has the DNA TGTGCCAGCAGCCGACCCCGAGGCAGGGCGAATGAGCAGTTCTTC. Translated, it gives CASSRPRGRANEQFF.